This T cell receptor (beta chain) was found in a study of identical twins. TCRdb ran MiXCR on the 5' RACE reads and lists one entry per CDR3 protein. Of roughly 570,000 distinct CDR3 sequences in the sample, approximately 10% were seen once. The CDR3 has 15 residues. Germline CDR1 is SQVTM and CDR2 is ANQGSEA. Trimming took 6 bases from V and 8 from J; bases not matched to a gene: 8. This clonotype was counted at least ten times. These same data were also listed under a study on yellow fever vaccine responses in identical twins.

Material for sequencing was PBMCs. This receptor was obtained from a young woman in good health. The rearrangement links TRBV29-1 to TRBJ2-2, with TRBD2 identical over 14 bases. The CDR3 loop is CSVTGLAGVGGELFF. DNA of the CDR3: TGCAGCGTCACGGGACTAGCGGGAGTCGGTGGGGAGCTGTTTTTT.